These 15 T cell receptor beta chains originate from one sample sequenced in a study of blood T cell repertoires in COVID-19. The repertoire was sequenced with immunoSEQ multiplex PCR; TCRdb's copy has only in-frame clones and lacks some. This sample has about 210,000 clones; around 89% occur once, and the top ten carry about 4.8%. The sample consisted of peripheral blood. These receptors were obtained from a woman aged 40 to 55 with acute or convalescent COVID-19.

The chain joins TRBV6-4 to TRBJ1-2; D gene ambiguous. Trimming pared 0 bases from V and 4 bases from J, leaving 12 bases between. Germline V CDR1 and CDR2: MRHNA, SNTAGT. The CDR3 runs to 15 residues. CDR3 region: CASSDSIRGIYGYTF. The CDR3 DNA is TGTGCCAGCAGTGACTCAATCAGAGGGATCTATGGCTACACCTTC.

The chain joins TRBV9 to TRBJ1-1; D unresolved. This CDR3 is 12 amino acids long. Germline V gene data show CDR1 as SGDLS and CDR2 as YYNGEE. Trimming pared 1 base from V and 7 bases from J, leaving 8 bases between. CDR3 amino acids: CASSVSHLEAFF. Here the CDR3 DNA reads TGTGCCAGCAGCGTAAGCCACCTTGAAGCTTTCTTT.

V gene TRBV30 combines with J gene TRBJ1-5; 7 bases line up with TRBD1. Germline-derived CDR1 and CDR2 are GTSNPN and SVGIG (reference sequence). After removal of 2 bases from V and 7 bases from J, the junction contained 5 bases not matched to a gene. The CDR3 has 13 amino acids. Here the CDR3 reads CAWSTGTDQPQHF. The CDR3 nucleotides are TGTGCCTGGAGTACAGGGACAGACCAGCCCCAGCATTTT.

The chain links TRBV30 to TRBJ2-2; possible D gene TRBD1, 5 bases. The germline V and J ends were trimmed by 7 bases and 5 bases, with 11 bases remaining between them. Germline V CDR1 and CDR2: GTSNPN, SVGIG (reference sequence). CDR3 length: 12 amino acids. In DNA, the CDR3 is TGTGCCTACTTGACAGAGACCGGGGAGCTGTTTTTT. Its protein product is CAYLTETGELFF.

This chain joins TRBV7-2 and TRBJ2-5; TRBD2 is a possible D gene (6 bases). The CDR3 runs to 15 residues. Germline CDR1 reads SGHTA; CDR2 reads FQGNSA. V lost 1 base and J 6 bases, leaving 15 bases between the germline ends. The CDR3 is CASSLVWRAGQTQYF. CDR3 in DNA: TGTGCCAGCAGCTTAGTTTGGCGGGCGGGACAGACCCAGTACTTC.

This sequence joins TRBV20-1 and TRBJ2-1; the D is unclear. The V end lost 6 bases, the J end lost 8 bases, and 8 bases lay between the germline ends. The CDR3 runs 10 residues. The germline CDR1 and CDR2 sequences are DFQATT and SNEGSKA (reference sequence). In DNA form, the CDR3 reads TGCAGTGCCCTAGACCATGAGCAGTTCTTC. This codes for CSALDHEQFF.

For the CDR3, the DNA is TGTGCCAGCAGCTTTGATGCGGGGAGTACGCAGTATTTT. Translating gives CASSFDAGSTQYF. This sequence joins TRBV11-3 and TRBJ2-3; a possible D gene is TRBD2 (6 bases). This CDR3 comprises 13 residues. Germline V lookup: CDR1 SGHNT, CDR2 YENEEA. Trimming removed 3 bases from V and 8 bases from J, with 12 bases in between. The full variable domain, completed using reference TRBV11-3 and TRBJ2-3, is EAGVVQSPRYKIIEKKQPVAFWCNPISGHNTLYWYLQNLGQGPELLIRYENEEAVDDSQLPKDRFSAERLKGVDSTLKIQPAELGDSAVYLCASSFDAGSTQYFGPGTRLTVL.

CDR3 DNA sequence: TGTGCCAGCCGTATAGAGAGTGTGGGGACAGGGGGCGCCGACTATGGCTACACCTTC. It encodes CASRIESVGTGGADYGYTF. The chain carries TRBV19 and TRBJ1-2; 12 positions agree with TRBD1. This CDR3 contains 19 residues. CDR1 LNHDA and CDR2 SQIVND come from the germline V gene (reference sequence). Trimming took 9 bases from V and 3 from J; bases not matched to a gene: 20.

The chain joins TRBV5-1 to TRBJ2-1, with 8 bases aligning to TRBD2. The germline gives CDR1 SGHRS, CDR2 YFSETQ. The CDR3 length is 16 residues. V lost 0 bases, J lost 6 bases, and 8 bases stayed unmatched. The CDR3 nucleotides are TGCGCCAGCAGCTTGGCGGGGGGGTTCGAGGCCAATGAGCAGTTCTTC. It yields the protein CASSLAGGFEANEQFF.

V is TRBV5-1 and J is TRBJ1-4, with 7 bases lining up with TRBD1. Germline-derived CDR1 and CDR2 are SGHRS and YFSETQ. Trimming at V came to 4 bases and at J to 0 bases, leaving 18 bases not matched to a gene. The CDR3 is 20 amino acids. Written as DNA, the CDR3 is TGCGCCAGCAGCCGTCGACGACAGGGAGGAGGATTTGCAACTAATGAAAAACTGTTTTTT. Translated, it gives CASSRRRQGGGFATNEKLFF.

The chain employs TRBV13 and TRBJ2-2, with 8 bases matching TRBD2. V trimming: 3 bases; J trimming: 2 bases; junction bases outside the gene matches: 11. CDR1 PRHDT and CDR2 FYEKMQ come from the germline V gene (reference sequence). This CDR3 contains 18 residues. The CDR3 here is CASSFRPPAGGNTGELFF. DNA of the CDR3: TGTGCCAGCAGCTTCCGCCCCCCCGCGGGGGGTAACACCGGGGAGCTGTTTTTT. Variable domain in full (rest from reference TRBV13 and TRBJ2-2): AAGVIQSPRHLIKEKRETATLKCYPIPRHDTVYWYQQGPGQDPQFLISFYEKMQSDKGSIPDRFSAQQFSDYHSELNMSSLELGDSALYFCASSFRPPAGGNTGELFFGEGSRLTVL.

The chain carries TRBV19 and TRBJ1-4; TRBD1 matches 8 bases. The CDR3 has 17 amino acids. With V trimmed by 5 bases and J by 6 bases, 14 bases remained unmatched. The germline V gene encodes CDR1 LNHDA and CDR2 SQIVND (reference sequence). CDR3 loop: CASSFVRGQAADEKLFF. The CDR3 region has the DNA TGTGCCAGTAGTTTTGTCAGGGGGCAAGCGGCGGATGAAAAACTGTTTTTT.

The chain joins TRBV2 to TRBJ1-6; 9 bases are shared with TRBD1. Trimming took 6 bases from V and 11 from J; bases not matched to a gene: 8. Germline V gene data show CDR1 as SNHLY and CDR2 as FYNNEI. The CDR3 is made up of 14 amino acids. CDR3 region: CASREGQGNTPLHF. The DNA of the CDR3 is TGTGCCAGCAGGGAGGGACAGGGAAATACACCCCTCCACTTT.

The chain is built from TRBV9 and TRBJ2-5; the match to TRBD2 covers 11 bases. Unmatched junction bases numbered 13, after V lost 7 bases and J lost 5 bases. The CDR3 totals 16 residues. Per the germline V gene, CDR1 is SGDLS and CDR2 is YYNGEE. Written as DNA, the CDR3 is TGTGCCAGCGAGTCGCCTAGACTAGCGGGGACGGAGACCCAGTACTTC. Protein: CASESPRLAGTETQYF.

This clone has a single count. The chain has TRBV6-5 and TRBJ1-4; 8 bases align to TRBD1. In germline, CDR1 is MNHEY, CDR2 SVGAGI. The CDR3 sequence is 15 residues long. Trimming removed 2 bases from V and 6 bases from J; junction bases left unmatched: 5. The CDR3 loop reads CASSYGQGRDEKLFF. For the CDR3, the DNA is TGTGCCAGCAGTTACGGACAGGGTCGAGATGAAAAACTGTTTTTT.